Included here is one T cell receptor (beta chain) sequence, with context. Its cognate antigen is unknown. This table comes from immunoSEQ multiplex PCR, and its TCRdb copy is limited to in-frame clones, with some not included. Of 20,000 to 25,000 clones in the sample, 70% to 85% were seen once. The unexposed donors gave CD4+ T cells in about 2010-2019, prior to COVID-19. After more than eight days of culture, CD4+ T cells were isolated. The germline V gene encodes CDR1 SEHNR and CDR2 FQNEAQ (reference sequence). CDR3 length: 15 amino acids. Between the trimmed V and J ends, which lost 1 base and 3 bases, there was a span of 13 bases. The sample is drawn from a study of CD4 T cells in relation to SARS-CoV-2 and coronaviruses. Study as a whole: ViraFEST: approximately nine-day antigen culture of PBMCs, then TCR beta CDR3 sequencing.

Overall study results and limits: The cross-reactivity analysis covered only spike protein, not other viral proteins. Pre-pandemic and post-infection samples never came from the same donor.

This chain links TRBV7-9 with TRBJ2-7; D may be TRBD1 or TRBD2 (5 bases each). Sequenced input: CD4+ T cells from PBMCs, cultured in vitro. The clonotype comes from a human donor in good health. CDR3 sequence reads: CASSLGVQRGYEQYF. DNA for the CDR3: TGTGCCAGCAGCTTAGGCGTTCAGAGGGGCTACGAGCAGTACTTC.